These 30 T cell receptor beta chains share one sample of origin, sequenced in a study of blood T cell repertoires in COVID-19. TCRdb's copy holds only in-frame clones and misses some; the assay was immunoSEQ multiplex PCR. The data contain 150,000 to 200,000 clones, 80% to 90% of them singletons. Sequencing input: peripheral blood. The receptor source for this set is a woman aged 70-85 years with COVID-19, enrolled during active disease.

The rearrangement joins TRBV30 to TRBJ2-3, with 11 bases identical to TRBD1. V was pared by 2 bases and J by 5 bases, with 9 bases of the junction left unmatched. Germline CDR1 GTSNPN, CDR2 SVGIG (reference sequence). This CDR3 comprises 16 residues. The chain's CDR3 is CAWSLQDRGQKDTQYF. Written as DNA, the CDR3 is TGTGCCTGGAGTCTACAGGACAGGGGGCAAAAAGATACGCAGTATTTT.

This chain connects TRBV10-1 to TRBJ1-6; unclear D gene. The CDR3 has 14 amino acids. Germline values: CDR1 WNHNN, CDR2 SYGVQD (reference sequence). V lost 10 bases to trimming and J lost 6 bases, with 16 bases between them. The CDR3 DNA follows: TGCGCCAACACCCGGGATTTTGGTAATTCACCCCTCCACTTT. Translated, it gives CANTRDFGNSPLHF.

The chain links TRBV3-1 (or the pseudogene TRBV3-2) to TRBJ2-5; D not resolved. The germline V and J ends were trimmed by 2 bases and 9 bases, with 10 bases remaining between them. The CDR3 is 12 residues long. Germline CDR1 reads LGHDT; CDR2 reads YNNKEL (reference sequence). The CDR3 protein is CASSQHAGAQYF. DNA of the CDR3: TGTGCCAGCAGCCAACATGCCGGAGCCCAGTACTTC.

The chain joins TRBV5-1 to TRBJ2-1; 13 nucleotides match TRBD2. V was pared by 4 bases and J by 12 bases, with 7 bases of the junction left unmatched. Germline assignment: CDR1 SGHRS and CDR2 YFSETQ. The CDR3 is 14 residues long. CDR3 loop: CASSPLAGGQVQFF. CDR3 DNA: TGCGCCAGCAGCCCACTAGCGGGGGGGCAGGTGCAGTTCTTC. The full variable domain, completed using reference TRBV5-1 and TRBJ2-1, is KAGVTQTPRYLIKTRGQQVTLSCSPISGHRSVSWYQQTPGQGLQFLFEYFSETQRNKGNFPGRFSGRQFSNSRSEMNVSTLELGDSALYLCASSPLAGGQVQFFGPGTRLTVL.

This chain connects TRBV5-8 to TRBJ2-5, with a tentative D call TRBD1 (6 bases). This CDR3 has 14 amino acids. Germline CDR1 reads SGHTS; CDR2 reads YDEGEE. Trimming stripped 4 bases from V and 5 bases from J, with 15 bases between. For the CDR3, the DNA is TGTGCCAGCAGCCCGGGCCAGGGGCAGGAGACCCAGTACTTC. Translation: CASSPGQGQETQYF.

V is TRBV4-1 and J is TRBJ1-5, with a possible D match to TRBD1 (5 bases). The CDR3 has 15 amino acids. CDR1 is MGHRA, CDR2 YSYEKL, per germline. The V gene lost 4 bases and the J gene lost 0 bases, with 10 bases spanning the gap. Here the CDR3 DNA reads TGCGCCAGCAGCCCTACCCAGGGTAGCAATCAGCCCCAGCATTTT. The encoded protein is CASSPTQGSNQPQHF.

This chain uses TRBV5-6 with TRBJ1-2, with a weak D call TRBD1 (5 bases). Trimming cost V 0 bases and J 4 bases, with 13 bases left between them. Germline V gene lookup returns CDR1 SGHDT and CDR2 YYEEEE. The CDR3 spans 15 residues. The CDR3 loop reads CASSLGGRVSYGYTF. The CDR3 DNA is TGTGCCAGCAGCTTGGGTGGCAGGGTCAGCTATGGCTACACCTTC.

This clone was counted a few times. The CDR3 region has the DNA TGCGCCAGCAGCCACGGGGCCTACGAGCAGTACTTC. Protein: CASSHGAYEQYF. The rearrangement uses TRBV4-1 and TRBJ2-7; a weak D match, TRBD2 (5 bases). The V and J ends lost 3 bases and 2 bases respectively, with 5 bases between them. The CDR3 is 12 amino acids. Germline CDR1 and CDR2: MGHRA and YSYEKL.

This clone was counted a single time. The chain joins TRBV6-6 to TRBJ1-1, with 10 nucleotides matching TRBD1. The germline CDR1 and CDR2 sequences are MNHNY and SVGAGI (reference sequence). Trimming cost V 7 bases and J 5 bases; bases outside gene matches: 7. The CDR3 runs 14 residues. The DNA for the CDR3 is TGTGCCAGCACCCCCGACAGGGGGCAGACTGAAGCTTTCTTT. It translates to CASTPDRGQTEAFF.

The chain is built from TRBV7-9 and TRBJ2-3, with 7 bases identical to TRBD1. Losses at the gene ends were 5 bases for V and 4 bases for J; bases not matched to a gene: 9. Germline lookup yields CDR1 SEHNR and CDR2 FQNEAQ (reference sequence). CDR3 length equals 15 residues. The CDR3, as DNA: TGTGCCAGCAGCCCTACAGGGGCGGGCGCAGATACGCAGTATTTT. Protein sequence: CASSPTGAGADTQYF.

CDR3 in amino acids: CASSFGQGFSDTQYF. The DNA of the CDR3 is TGCGCCAGCAGCTTCGGACAGGGATTTTCAGATACGCAGTATTTT. The chain joins TRBV5-1 to TRBJ2-3, with TRBD1 matching over 8 bases. The ends lost 2 bases at V and 4 bases at J; junction bases unmatched: 6. Germline values: CDR1 SGHRS, CDR2 YFSETQ. The CDR3 consists of 15 residues.

The chain is built from TRBV30 and TRBJ1-2; possible D gene TRBD1, 5 bases. V lost 3 bases and J lost 4, with 15 bases in between. The CDR3 spans 14 residues. CDR1 is GTSNPN and CDR2 is SVGIG in the germline V gene (reference sequence). CDR3 coding DNA: TGTGCCTGGAGCCGGGAGGGGAACAGCTATGGCTACACCTTC. Residues: CAWSREGNSYGYTF.

The chain couples TRBV24-1 to TRBJ1-6, with D hard to call. Trimming shortened V by 9 bases and J by 10 bases, and 18 bases separated the two germline ends. The CDR3 extends over 14 amino acids. Germline V lookup: CDR1 KGHDR, CDR2 SFDVKD. The CDR3 sequence is CATQKEGGWSPLHF. In DNA, the CDR3 is TGTGCCACCCAAAAAGAGGGAGGATGGTCACCCCTCCACTTT.

This clone has only one observation. The rearrangement joins TRBV28 to TRBJ1-2; TRBD1 matches 7 bases. Trimming at V came to 6 bases and at J to 4 bases, leaving 2 bases not matched to a gene. CDR1 and CDR2 (germline): MDHEN, SYDVKM. The CDR3 has 12 amino acids. The CDR3 reads CASRAGGYGYTF. Written as DNA, the CDR3 is TGTGCCAGCAGGGCAGGGGGCTATGGCTACACCTTC.

The V gene is TRBV24-1, the J gene TRBJ2-1, with 7 nucleotides matching TRBD2. The length of the CDR3 is 13 residues. CDR1 and CDR2 (germline): KGHDR, SFDVKD. With 5 bases clipped from V and 4 bases from J, the junction kept 1 base outside the gene matches. DNA for the CDR3: TGTGCCACCAGTGGGGGACTATACAATGAGCAGTTCTTC. Amino acids: CATSGGLYNEQFF.

The chain uses TRBV12-3 or TRBV12-4 and TRBJ1-1, with D perhaps TRBD1 (5 bases). Trimming removed 5 bases from V and 5 bases from J, with 9 bases in between. The CDR3 spans 12 residues. In nucleotides, the CDR3 is TGTGCCAGCAGTCCTCAGGGAACTGAAGCTTTCTTT. This codes for CASSPQGTEAFF.

Remarks on this clone: The same CDR3 is also encoded by other DNA sequences in this sample. This sequence joins TRBV3-1 (or the pseudogene TRBV3-2) and TRBJ1-5, with D perhaps matching TRBD1 (5 bases). Germline V lookup: CDR1 LGHDT, CDR2 YNNKEL (reference sequence). With 0 bases removed from V and 7 bases from J, the gap between germline ends came to 7 bases. The CDR3 extends over 13 amino acids. CDR3: CASSQDRGQPQHF. CDR3 nucleotide sequence: TGTGCCAGCAGCCAAGATAGGGGACAGCCCCAGCATTTT.

The CDR3 DNA sequence: TGTGCCAGCAGCCTTCGACGGGAGACCTACGAGCAGTACTTC. Its translation is CASSLRRETYEQYF. The chain joins TRBV6-6 to TRBJ2-7; D is perhaps TRBD2 (6 bases). The CDR3 consists of 14 residues. Germline CDR1 reads MNHNY; CDR2 reads SVGAGI (reference sequence). V was shortened by 6 bases and J by 2 bases, with 14 bases between the two germline ends.

This chain joins TRBV3-1 (or the pseudogene TRBV3-2) and TRBJ1-4; no reliable D call. Per the germline V gene, CDR1 is LGHDT and CDR2 is YNNKEL (reference sequence). This CDR3 has 17 residues. Trimming left V 4 bases short and J 2 bases short, with 17 bases between. CDR3 sequence: CASSPGIHVYTNEKLFF. In DNA, the CDR3 is TGTGCCAGCAGCCCGGGGATTCACGTTTACACTAATGAAAAACTGTTTTTT.

The rearrangement joins TRBV21-1 to TRBJ2-1; the table names TRBD2, a call not compared with the DNA. TRBV21-1 is annotated as a pseudogene. The CDR3 totals 17 residues. CDR3 loop: CASSAGSGGHSYNEQFF. CDR3 nucleotides: TGTGCCAGCAGCGCTGGTAGCGGGGGACATTCCTACAATGAGCAGTTCTTC.

V gene TRBV19 combines with J gene TRBJ2-3; tentatively, D is TRBD2 (5 bases). V was shortened by 1 base and J by 2 bases, with 7 bases between the two germline ends. The CDR3 is 14 residues long. CDR1 and CDR2 from the germline V gene are LNHDA and SQIVND (reference sequence). The CDR3 here is CASSIGDYTDTQYF. The CDR3 bases are TGTGCCAGTAGTATAGGAGACTACACAGATACGCAGTATTTT.

J is TRBJ2-1 and V is TRBV14; TRBD2 aligns across 11 bases. Germline CDR1 reads SGHDN; CDR2 reads FVKESK. V lost 4 bases and J lost 8; bases outside the gene matches: 7. The CDR3 runs 15 residues. The CDR3 loop reads CASSLRLAGGDEQFF. CDR3 sequence (DNA): TGTGCCAGCAGCCTAAGATTAGCGGGGGGGGATGAGCAGTTCTTC.

V and J are TRBV2 and TRBJ1-5, with 9 bases matching TRBD1. Germline V gives CDR1 SNHLY, CDR2 FYNNEI. The trim removed 7 bases at V and 1 base at J, leaving 11 bases unmatched. The CDR3 consists of 17 residues. CDR3 sequence reads: CASTWDRAYGSNQPQHF. In DNA form, the CDR3 reads TGTGCCAGCACATGGGACAGGGCGTATGGAAGCAATCAGCCCCAGCATTTT.

This rearrangement joins TRBV7-8 to TRBJ1-2; D remains unclear. The CDR3 covers 14 residues. V dropped 2 bases and J dropped 4 bases, with 11 bases sitting between them. The germline V gene encodes CDR1 SGHVS and CDR2 FQNEAQ. The CDR3 sequence: CASSLSRGSYGYTF. The CDR3 coding sequence is TGTGCCAGCAGCTTATCCCGAGGGAGCTATGGCTACACCTTC.

V gene TRBV10-3 combines with J gene TRBJ2-1, with D tentatively TRBD2 (6 bases). CDR3 size: 17 residues. Trimming left V 4 bases short and J 5 bases short, with 21 bases between. Germline CDR1 and CDR2: ENHRY and SYGVKD. In DNA, the CDR3 is TGTGCCATCAGTGGGCGGGGCGACACCTCGCTGAACAATGAGCAGTTCTTC. This sequence encodes CAISGRGDTSLNNEQFF.

The genes are TRBV7-9 and TRBJ1-2; D is unclear. The ends were cut back, 4 bases at V and 4 bases at J, with 10 bases in the middle. CDR1 SEHNR and CDR2 FQNEAQ come from the germline V gene (reference sequence). The CDR3 is 13 amino acids. The CDR3 region has the DNA TGTGCCAGCAGCTCCCCGGGTAGCTATGGCTACACCTTC. Translation gives CASSSPGSYGYTF. Combining the CDR3 with reference TRBV7-9 and TRBJ1-2 gives the whole variable domain DTGVSQNPRHKITKRGQNVTFRCDPISEHNRLYWYRQTLGQGPEFLTYFQNEAQLEKSRLLSDRFSAERPKGSFSTLEIQRTEQGDSAMYLCASSSPGSYGYTFGSGTRLTVV.

The J gene is TRBJ1-2, the V gene TRBV11-2, with D possibly being TRBD1 (5 bases). Germline CDR1 and CDR2: SGHAT and FQNNGV. Trimming stripped 0 bases from V and 7 bases from J, with 12 bases between. CDR3 size: 14 residues. The CDR3 bases are TGTGCCAGCAGCTTAGATACGAGCAGGGTTGGCTACACCTTC. Its protein is CASSLDTSRVGYTF. The full variable domain, with the rest looked up from reference TRBV11-2 and TRBJ1-2, is EAGVAQSPRYKIIEKRQSVAFWCNPISGHATLYWYQQILGQGPKLLIQFQNNGVVDDSQLPKDRFSAERLKGVDSTLKIQPAKLEDSAVYLCASSLDTSRVGYTFGSGTRLTVV.

The chain links TRBV4-1 to TRBJ1-1; 7 positions match TRBD1. J lost 0 bases, V lost 4 bases, and 8 bases had no gene match. CDR1 is MGHRA, CDR2 YSYEKL, per germline. CDR3 length: 16 amino acids. The CDR3 bases are TGCGCCAGCAGCCGCTTAACAGGGGTCCTGAACACTGAAGCTTTCTTT. Protein sequence: CASSRLTGVLNTEAFF.

Worth noting for this clone: The same CDR3 can be traced to other DNA sequences in this sample. The chain has TRBV18 and TRBJ2-2, with TRBD2 identical over 8 bases. The germline V gene encodes CDR1 KGHSH and CDR2 LQKENI. The CDR3 runs 16 residues. V was clipped by 1 base and J by 1 base; unmatched bases: 2. Here the CDR3 reads CASSPLAGRNTGELFF. The CDR3 coding sequence is TGTGCCAGCTCACCACTAGCGGGGAGGAACACCGGGGAGCTGTTTTTT. The whole variable domain, remainder taken from reference TRBV18 and TRBJ2-2, is NAGVMQNPRHLVRRRGQEARLRCSPMKGHSHVYWYRQLPEEGLKFMVYLQKENIIDESGMPKERFSAEFPKEGPSILRIQQVVRGDSAAYFCASSPLAGRNTGELFFGEGSRLTVL.

The chain uses TRBV21-1 and TRBJ1-6; the listed D gene, TRBD1, was not tested against the DNA. TRBV21-1 is tagged as a pseudogene. The CDR3 is 20 residues long. CDR3 coding DNA: TGTGCCAGCAGCTCCGGTAAAGGGAATCAGGAGAGACAGGGGTTGCCACCCCTCCACTTT. Translation gives CASSSGKGNQERQGLPPLHF.